This T cell receptor (beta chain) was recorded in a study of cytomegalovirus exposure and HLA in healthy donors. Study information: Genetic ancestry analysis placed over 75% of the 400 or so donors that were genotyped in the Caucasian-associated cluster.

This CDR3 is 18 amino acids long. Germline V lookup: CDR1 SGDLS, CDR2 YYNGEE. V lost 0 bases and J lost 8; bases outside the gene matches: 15. Whole-study findings and limits: The study recorded around 160 TCR beta chains that were cytomegalovirus-associated. One variant, a missense change in DCLRE1C, was linked in a later analysis to TCR beta V- and J-gene trimming.

The PCR used 60 Vbeta and 13 Jbeta primers. Original analysis: The count from a later analysis was about 80 million unique TCR beta chains, roughly 11 million of them shared. Sequencing used immunoSEQ multiplex PCR; TCRdb keeps in-frame clones, though not all of them. V and J calls and clone size follow that table, whereas D and trimming were derived from the DNA. Altogether approximately 140,000 clones are present, roughly 72% being singletons, with the ten largest covering about 1.8%. This clone was picked up one time. Its antigen is unidentified. The sequenced material came from PBMCs. The chain combines TRBV9 with TRBJ2-1; 9 bases line up with TRBD2. The sequence was collected from a woman between 50 and 59 years old in good health and CMV-seronegative. The CDR3 DNA is TGTGCCAGCAGCGTAGATCGGTGGGGAGCGGGAGGCGGGGATGAGCAGTTCTTC. Protein: CASSVDRWGAGGGDEQFF.